Listed below are T cell receptor beta chains from one sample, sequenced in a study of cytomegalovirus exposure and HLA in healthy donors. Clones were sequenced by immunoSEQ multiplex PCR, and TCRdb holds only the in-frame ones, with some missing. Of 170,000 or so clones in the sample, about four fifths were seen once. Source material: PBMCs. The receptor set was obtained from a woman in her 50s in good health and CMV-seropositive. Both conserved end residues are part of each CDR3. Fields, in order: CDR3 DNA, CDR3 protein, V gene, D gene, clone size, J gene. A D gene is named only where the DNA matches it firmly. Rows may omit the clone size; those that give it use once, few, many or a size class.

cdr3_nt: TGCAGCGTTGAAGATACCGGGGGGAACTATGGCTACACCTTC
cdr3_aa: CSVEDTGGNYGYTF
v_call: TRBV29-1
d_call: -
clone_size: once
j_call: TRBJ1-2

cdr3_nt: TGTGCCAGCAGCTTAGTGGTGGGCCCAGATACGCAGTATTTT
cdr3_aa: CASSLVVGPDTQYF
v_call: TRBV7-2
d_call: -
clone_size: -
j_call: TRBJ2-3

cdr3_nt: TGTGCCAGCTCACCGCGACTCCAAGGCGATGGCTACACCTTC
cdr3_aa: CASSPRLQGDGYTF
v_call: TRBV18
d_call: -
clone_size: -
j_call: TRBJ1-2

cdr3_nt: TGTGCCAGCAGTTTCACGACAGGGGCCGTTGAAAAACTGTTTTTT
cdr3_aa: CASSFTTGAVEKLFF
v_call: TRBV6-5
d_call: TRBD1
clone_size: -
j_call: TRBJ1-4

cdr3_nt: TGTGCCAGCAGTAACAGGGGGCGCTATGGCTACACCTTC
cdr3_aa: CASSNRGRYGYTF
v_call: TRBV28
d_call: TRBD1
clone_size: -
j_call: TRBJ1-2

cdr3_nt: TGTGCCAGCAGCCGGCGGATCGGGACTCACTCTGGAAACACCATATATTTT
cdr3_aa: CASSRRIGTHSGNTIYF
v_call: TRBV9
d_call: -
clone_size: -
j_call: TRBJ1-3

cdr3_nt: TGTGCCAGTAGCTTTGAAATGGCGGGACAGAACTATGGCTACACCTTC
cdr3_aa: CASSFEMAGQNYGYTF
v_call: TRBV7-9
d_call: TRBD1
clone_size: -
j_call: TRBJ1-2

cdr3_nt: TGTGCCAGCAGCCCACGACAGGGCTACTATGGCTACACCTTC
cdr3_aa: CASSPRQGYYGYTF
v_call: TRBV7-8
d_call: TRBD1
clone_size: -
j_call: TRBJ1-2

cdr3_nt: TGCGCCAGCAGCCAAGTTGGCGAGGGCTACGAGCAGTACTTC
cdr3_aa: CASSQVGEGYEQYF
v_call: TRBV4-3
d_call: -
clone_size: -
j_call: TRBJ2-7

cdr3_nt: TGTGCCAGCAGCTTGGCACCTAACCATCGGGGCTACACCTTC
cdr3_aa: CASSLAPNHRGYTF
v_call: TRBV5-8
d_call: -
clone_size: -
j_call: TRBJ1-2

cdr3_nt: TGCGCCAGCATCTCCGACTCGGGGGGTCTTCTGAACACTGAAGCTTTCTTT
cdr3_aa: CASISDSGGLLNTEAFF
v_call: TRBV5-1
d_call: -
clone_size: -
j_call: TRBJ1-1

cdr3_nt: TGTGCCAGCAGTTACCCACGACAGGGTGTTAGCCCCCAGCATTTT
cdr3_aa: CASSYPRQGVSPQHF
v_call: TRBV28
d_call: TRBD1
clone_size: -
j_call: TRBJ1-5

cdr3_nt: TGTGCCAGCAGCTTAGAGAGCCAGCGGGGGGGCCTACGTGAGACCCAGTACTTC
cdr3_aa: CASSLESQRGGLRETQYF
v_call: TRBV11-2
d_call: TRBD2
clone_size: once
j_call: TRBJ2-5

cdr3_nt: TGTGCCAGCTCTCAATCTTCGACGGGTAGCAATCAGCCCCAGCATTTT
cdr3_aa: CASSQSSTGSNQPQHF
v_call: TRBV18
d_call: -
clone_size: -
j_call: TRBJ1-5

cdr3_nt: TGTGCCTGGAGTGTCATCGGGGAGCAGTACTTC
cdr3_aa: CAWSVIGEQYF
v_call: TRBV30
d_call: -
clone_size: once
j_call: TRBJ2-7

cdr3_nt: TGTGCCAGCAGCCTGTTCGAGGGAGGTGGAAACACCATATATTTT
cdr3_aa: CASSLFEGGGNTIYF
v_call: TRBV4-2
d_call: -
clone_size: once
j_call: TRBJ1-3

cdr3_nt: TGTGCCAGCAGCTTGGGGGTCAGCGGGATCACAGATACGCAGTATTTT
cdr3_aa: CASSLGVSGITDTQYF
v_call: TRBV5-6
d_call: TRBD2
clone_size: -
j_call: TRBJ2-3

cdr3_nt: TGTGCCAGCAGTTTGGGTGGGACAGGTGCCGTCTCTGGAAACACCATATATTTT
cdr3_aa: CASSLGGTGAVSGNTIYF
v_call: TRBV28
d_call: TRBD1
clone_size: -
j_call: TRBJ1-3

cdr3_nt: TGTGCCAGCAGCCCTCATTGGCGGGAGCTTACAGAGATCAATGAGCAGTTCTTC
cdr3_aa: CASSPHWRELTEINEQFF
v_call: TRBV7-3
d_call: TRBD2
clone_size: once
j_call: TRBJ2-1

cdr3_nt: TGTGCCAGCAGGAGGAATCAGCCCCAGCATTTT
cdr3_aa: CASRRNQPQHF
v_call: TRBV28
d_call: -
clone_size: -
j_call: TRBJ1-5

cdr3_nt: TGTGCCAGCAGACCCTGGGACAGAAAAGAAAAACTGTTTTTT
cdr3_aa: CASRPWDRKEKLFF
v_call: TRBV6-1
d_call: TRBD1
clone_size: -
j_call: TRBJ1-4

cdr3_nt: TGTGCCGGCAGCGAGAACCCTCTACCTTCTGGAAACACCATATATTTT
cdr3_aa: CAGSENPLPSGNTIYF
v_call: TRBV9
d_call: -
clone_size: -
j_call: TRBJ1-3

cdr3_nt: TGTGCCAGCAGCCAATTAGGACTAGCCCTTGACACAGATACGCAGTATTTT
cdr3_aa: CASSQLGLALDTDTQYF
v_call: TRBV4-2
d_call: TRBD2
clone_size: -
j_call: TRBJ2-3

cdr3_nt: TGTGCCAGTAGTATAGGACCCTCGGGTGGGGCGAGCAATCAGCCCCAGCATTTT
cdr3_aa: CASSIGPSGGASNQPQHF
v_call: TRBV19
d_call: -
clone_size: -
j_call: TRBJ1-5

cdr3_nt: TGTGCCAGCAGACCGGGACTGGACCGAATTTCCTACGAGCAGTACTTC
cdr3_aa: CASRPGLDRISYEQYF
v_call: TRBV5-6
d_call: -
clone_size: -
j_call: TRBJ2-7

cdr3_nt: TGTGCCAGCAGCTTAGCACAGGGTTTGGGGCCGGGCTACACCTTC
cdr3_aa: CASSLAQGLGPGYTF
v_call: TRBV7-9
d_call: -
clone_size: once
j_call: TRBJ1-2

cdr3_nt: TGTGCCAGCAGGCACCGGGACAGTAGCTCTGGGGCCAACGTCCTGACTTTC
cdr3_aa: CASRHRDSSSGANVLTF
v_call: TRBV27
d_call: TRBD1
clone_size: -
j_call: TRBJ2-6

cdr3_nt: TGTGCCATCAGGACAGGGAGCAGAGAGACCCAGTACTTC
cdr3_aa: CAIRTGSRETQYF
v_call: TRBV10-3
d_call: TRBD1
clone_size: -
j_call: TRBJ2-5

cdr3_nt: TGTGCTAGCAGCTTAGGTGGGACAATGTACCAAGAGACCCAGTACTTC
cdr3_aa: CASSLGGTMYQETQYF
v_call: TRBV7-7
d_call: -
clone_size: -
j_call: TRBJ2-5

cdr3_nt: TGTGCCAGCAGCCAATATCAGGGCTTCGTGAACACTGAAGCTTTCTTT
cdr3_aa: CASSQYQGFVNTEAFF
v_call: TRBV14
d_call: -
clone_size: -
j_call: TRBJ1-1

cdr3_nt: TGTGCCAGCAGTGAAGCGTTGGCCTCCAGGCAGTACTTC
cdr3_aa: CASSEALASRQYF
v_call: TRBV2
d_call: -
clone_size: -
j_call: TRBJ2-7

cdr3_nt: TGTGCCAGCAGCGTAAGTCCGTTCGGGGAGACCCAGTACTTC
cdr3_aa: CASSVSPFGETQYF
v_call: TRBV9
d_call: -
clone_size: -
j_call: TRBJ2-5

cdr3_nt: TGCGCCAGCAGCTTGGGAGGGGGCGGGCTCGAGCAGTACTTC
cdr3_aa: CASSLGGGGLEQYF
v_call: TRBV5-1
d_call: TRBD1
clone_size: -
j_call: TRBJ2-7

cdr3_nt: TGCGCCAGCAGCCCGAGCGGGCAGGGCATCTCTGGGGCCAACGTCCTGACTTTC
cdr3_aa: CASSPSGQGISGANVLTF
v_call: TRBV5-1
d_call: -
clone_size: -
j_call: TRBJ2-6

cdr3_nt: TGTGCCAGCAGCGTAGGCAGGGATCTGTTCCAAGAGACCCAGTACTTC
cdr3_aa: CASSVGRDLFQETQYF
v_call: TRBV9
d_call: -
clone_size: -
j_call: TRBJ2-5